This TCR beta chain is from a study of early T cells in non-severe SARS-CoV-2 infection. V shed 5 bases and J 4 bases; nucleotides not matched to a gene: 5. This CDR3 spans 15 amino acids. Germline V gene data show CDR1 as MNHNY and CDR2 as SVGAGI (reference sequence). Individual cDNA molecules received unique molecular identifiers during library preparation. TCRdb redid the calling of the 5' RACE reads with MiXCR, one entry per CDR3 protein. The sample carries about 40,000 distinct CDR3 sequences, roughly 4.3% recorded once. This clonotype was recorded at least ten times. Sample: whole blood. The chain couples TRBV6-6 to TRBJ2-3, with 11 bases fitting TRBD2. This clonotype originated in an adult who was a healthcare worker with PCR-confirmed SARS-CoV-2 infection or an uninfected control (not recorded which). In nucleotides, the CDR3 is TGTGCCAGCAGTGGTCTAGCGGGAGGTTCAGATACGCAGTATTTT. It yields the protein CASSGLAGGSDTQYF.